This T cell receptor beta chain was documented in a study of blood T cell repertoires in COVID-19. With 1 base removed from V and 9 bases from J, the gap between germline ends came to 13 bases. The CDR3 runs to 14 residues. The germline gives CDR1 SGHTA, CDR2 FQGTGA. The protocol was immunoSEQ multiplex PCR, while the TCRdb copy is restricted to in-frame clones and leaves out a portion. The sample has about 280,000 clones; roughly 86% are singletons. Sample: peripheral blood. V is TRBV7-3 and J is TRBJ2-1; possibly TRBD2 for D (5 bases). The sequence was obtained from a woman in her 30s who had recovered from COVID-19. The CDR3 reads CASSLNPASREQFF. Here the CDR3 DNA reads TGTGCCAGCAGCTTAAATCCCGCTAGCCGTGAGCAGTTCTTC. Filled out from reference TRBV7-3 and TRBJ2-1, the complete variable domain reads GAGVSQTPSNKVTEKGKYVELRCDPISGHTALYWYRQSLGQGPEFLIYFQGTGAADDSGLPNDRFFAVRPEGSVSTLKIQRTERGDSAVYLCASSLNPASREQFFGPGTRLTVL.